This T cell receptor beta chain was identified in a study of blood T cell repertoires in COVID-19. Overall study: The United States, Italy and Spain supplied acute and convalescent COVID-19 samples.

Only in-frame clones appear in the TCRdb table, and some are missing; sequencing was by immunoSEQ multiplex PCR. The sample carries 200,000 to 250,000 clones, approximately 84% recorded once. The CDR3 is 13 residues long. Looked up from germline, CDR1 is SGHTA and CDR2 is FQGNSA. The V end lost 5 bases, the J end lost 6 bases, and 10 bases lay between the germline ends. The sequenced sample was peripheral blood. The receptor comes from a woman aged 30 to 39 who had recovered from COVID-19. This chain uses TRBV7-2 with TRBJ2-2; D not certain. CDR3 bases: TGTGCCAGCAGCCTTCGACTCCCCGGGGAGCTGTTTTTT. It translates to CASSLRLPGELFF. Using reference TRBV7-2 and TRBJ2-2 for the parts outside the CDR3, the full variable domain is GAGVSQSPSNKVTEKGKDVELRCDPISGHTALYWYRQSLGQGLEFLIYFQGNSAPDKSGLPSDRFSAERTGGSVSTLTIQRTQQEDSAVYLCASSLRLPGELFFGEGSRLTVL.